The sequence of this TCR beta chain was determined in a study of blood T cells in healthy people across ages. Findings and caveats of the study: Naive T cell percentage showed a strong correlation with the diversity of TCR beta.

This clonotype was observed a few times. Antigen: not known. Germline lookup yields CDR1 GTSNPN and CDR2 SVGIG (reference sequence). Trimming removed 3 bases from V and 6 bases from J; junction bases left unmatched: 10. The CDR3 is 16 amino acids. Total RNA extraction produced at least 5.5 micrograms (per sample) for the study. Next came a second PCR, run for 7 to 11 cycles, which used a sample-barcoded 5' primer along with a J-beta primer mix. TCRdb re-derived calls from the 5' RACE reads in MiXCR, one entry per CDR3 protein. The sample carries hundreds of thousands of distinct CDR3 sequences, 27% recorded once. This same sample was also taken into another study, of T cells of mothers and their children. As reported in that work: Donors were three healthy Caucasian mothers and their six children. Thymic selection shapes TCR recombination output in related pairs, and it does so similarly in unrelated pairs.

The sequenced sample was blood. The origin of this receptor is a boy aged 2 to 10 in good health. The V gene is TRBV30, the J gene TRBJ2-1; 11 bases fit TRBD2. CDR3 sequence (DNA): TGTGCCTGGAGCAAACTAGCGGGAGTCTGGGGCAATGAGCAGTTCTTC. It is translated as CAWSKLAGVWGNEQFF.